This record covers a single T cell receptor (beta chain). Its antigen is not identified. This sample stems from a study of CD8 T cells in ankylosing spondylitis. Study-wide points: Disease-linked clones had a CD8+ phenotype and relatively low frequency in peripheral blood. Enrichment of disease-linked clones was reportedly significant in matched ankylosing spondylitis synovial fluid. Typical of ankylosing spondylitis blood, it appeared, was a TCR beta motif of roughly eight highly homologous variants.

Quantitative molecular-barcoded 5'-RACE generated the TCR beta libraries. MiXCR was run by TCRdb on the 5' RACE reads, yielding one entry per CDR3 protein. The table lists 200,000 to 300,000 distinct CDR3 sequences, roughly 25% of them singletons. The V gene end was trimmed by 6 bases and the J gene end by 2 bases; junction bases not matched to a gene: 17. CDR3 length: 18 residues. Germline V gives CDR1 DFQATT, CDR2 SNEGSKA (reference sequence). This clonotype originated in a male donor with ankylosing spondylitis or in good health (not recorded which). Material for sequencing was blood, either unsorted or a sorted T cell fraction (not recorded which). This chain connects TRBV20-1 to TRBJ2-2; 8 positions match TRBD1. The CDR3 reads CSAYHLPDRGPNTGELFF. The DNA of the CDR3 is TGCAGTGCCTACCACTTACCCGACAGGGGACCTAACACCGGGGAGCTGTTTTTT.